This TCR beta chain came from a study of CD8 T cells in Susac syndrome (dated by TCRdb to between 2018 and 2020). About the study as a whole: Of the Susac syndrome patients who were sequenced, under 10 were in clinical remission while more than five had clinically active disease. At blood withdrawal, Susac syndrome patients were either therapy-naive, taking corticosteroids (in some cases with IVIg as well), or taking IVIg alone. Whether CD8+ T cell activation and differentiation in Susac syndrome was antigen driven was tested using repertoire sequencing.

Summary of the overall study and its limitations: The number of individuals in the TCR sequencing and HLA analysis was recognized as being relatively small. No clonal expansion was detected in the CD4+ T cell repertoire of Susac syndrome patients.

About this clonotype: Its antigen is currently not known. Base qualities are not at hand, and no much larger clone is one base apart.

RNA was extracted with the RNeasy kit and roughly 0.45 to 1 ug was reverse transcribed using random hexamers. The immunoSEQ multiplex PCR assay, covering 54 Vbeta and 13 Jbeta segments, was used to amplify TCR beta CDR3 regions. PCR amplification bias was corrected using a synthetic template baseline for primer optimization and computational correction. For the original study's pipeline: Reads were assigned to V, D and J genes according to IMGT and analyzed in immunoSEQ Analyzer, with only productive sequences retained. Clonality was computed as one minus Shannon entropy normalized by log2 of the number of productive unique sequences. Public and private clones were assessed among the 100 most prevalent clones of each patient and control. Clones were defined as Susac-specific if absent from the healthy and MS cohorts, from 1052 published viral clones and from other ImmuneACCESS disease sequences. TCRdb trimmed public reads at Q25 via fastp, called clones via MiXCR and kept in-frame beta chains. Every entry covers one CDR3 protein and lists the most common genes and DNA from its rows. The V and J calls follow TCRdb's processing rather than the paper's. Here the sample has 130,000 or so distinct CDR3 sequences; roughly 95% occur a single time. Over 0.12% of the sample comes from the top ten.

The CDR3 goes from the cysteine to the phenylalanine over 13 residues. The entry retains the CDR3 DNA only, 39 bases that are in frame from base 1. Trimming removed 5 bases from V and 3 bases from J, leaving 10 bases between the germline ends. High-throughput TCR beta sequencing profiled peripheral blood CD8+ and CD4+ T cells from healthy donors, Susac syndrome patients and multiple sclerosis patients. The Susac syndrome patients fulfilled recently defined diagnostic criteria for either definite or probable disease. Bulk CD8+ and CD4+ T cells were purified by magnetic negative isolation, whereas CD8+ TEMRA cells were enriched by FACS. Blood was collected in EDTA tubes and processed within 24 hours, with PBMCs isolated through density gradient centrifugation. PBMCs destined for TCR sequencing were cryopreserved in liquid nitrogen and later thawed in a 37 °C water bath. The sorted or isolated CD4+, CD8+ and CD8+ TEMRA cells had a purity of 90% or higher.

The chain is encoded by TRBV12-3 or TRBV12-4 joined to TRBJ1-1, and possibly TRBD1, on 5 matching bases. The sequenced material came from CD4+ T cells from PBMCs. This clonotype originated in a human donor with Susac syndrome. The sequenced DNA: TGTGCCAGCAGTCTCAGGGAGGACACTGAAGCTTTCTTT. This encodes CASSLREDTEAFF.